One sample yielded the 27 T cell receptor beta chains listed below, sequenced in a study of graft-versus-host responses after intestinal transplantation. Assay: immunoSEQ multiplex PCR; the TCRdb copy retains only in-frame clones and omits some. The sample records about 97,000 clones, approximately 90% being singletons. Material: PBMCs, obtained around 68 weeks after intestinal transplant. The receptors here all came from a human patient who received an intestinal transplant, so some T cells may come from the graft donor.

This clone was recorded a few times. This chain connects TRBV6-6 to TRBJ2-7; a possible D gene is TRBD1 (6 bases). Germline V CDR1 and CDR2: MNHNY, SVGAGI (reference sequence). CDR3 size: 15 residues. V was clipped by 6 bases and J by 1 base, with 16 bases between them. CDR3 coding DNA: TGTGCCAGCAGCCCTACAGGGACGAAGTCCTACGAGCAGTACTTC. It specifies CASSPTGTKSYEQYF.

The chain employs TRBV19 and TRBJ1-1; TRBD1 is a possible D gene (6 bases). The CDR3 runs 15 residues. Germline assignment: CDR1 LNHDA and CDR2 SQIVND (reference sequence). Trimming took 6 bases from V and 4 from J, leaving 18 bases between them. Written as DNA, the CDR3 is TGTGCCAGTAGCCCCAGCGGGGGGCGAGGCACTGAAGCTTTCTTT. The encoded protein is CASSPSGGRGTEAFF.

V usage is TRBV11-2 and J usage is TRBJ1-1, with D tentatively TRBD1 (6 bases). The CDR3 runs to 12 residues. The V gene lost 1 base and the J gene lost 7 bases, with 7 bases spanning the gap. Germline V gives CDR1 SGHAT, CDR2 FQNNGV. In nucleotides, the CDR3 is TGTGCCAGCAGCTTAGGGACAGATGAAGCTTTCTTT. This gives the protein CASSLGTDEAFF.

This chain uses TRBV5-4 with TRBJ2-7, with D unresolved. The CDR3 sequence is 14 residues long. Trimming stripped 0 bases from V and 0 bases from J, with 7 bases between. Per the germline V gene, CDR1 is SGHNT and CDR2 is YYREEE (reference sequence). CDR3: CASSLEANSYEQYF. CDR3 coding DNA: TGTGCCAGCAGCTTGGAGGCAAACTCCTACGAGCAGTACTTC. Based on the CDR3 plus reference TRBV5-4 and TRBJ2-7, the full variable domain is ETGVTQSPTHLIKTRGQQVTLRCSSQSGHNTVSWYQQALGQGPQFIFQYYREEENGRGNFPPRFSGLQFPNYSSELNVNALELDDSALYLCASSLEANSYEQYFGPGTRLTVT.

CDR3 in amino acids: CATTTGGQGAGELFF. CDR3 sequence (DNA): TGTGCCACCACCACGGGGGGACAGGGGGCCGGGGAGCTGTTTTTT. J is TRBJ2-2 and V is TRBV10-3, with 11 bases aligning to TRBD1. Germline lookup yields CDR1 ENHRY and CDR2 SYGVKD. Trimming at V came to 10 bases and at J to 6 bases, leaving 10 bases not matched to a gene. This CDR3 has 15 residues.

The J gene is TRBJ1-1, the V gene TRBV9, with D possibly matching TRBD1 (6 bases). Looked up from germline, CDR1 is SGDLS and CDR2 is YYNGEE. Trimming shortened V by 0 bases and J by 4 bases, and 16 bases separated the two germline ends. The CDR3 sequence is 16 residues long. CDR3 residues: CASSVAARGSGTEAFF. CDR3 bases: TGTGCCAGCAGCGTAGCCGCCAGGGGTTCGGGCACTGAAGCTTTCTTT. Full variable domain (remainder filled in from reference TRBV9 and TRBJ1-1): DSGVTQTPKHLITATGQRVTLRCSPRSGDLSVYWYQQSLDQGLQFLIQYYNGEERAKGNILERFSAQQFPDLHSELNLSSLELGDSALYFCASSVAARGSGTEAFFGQGTRLTVV.

This sequence joins TRBV6-1 and TRBJ2-1, with D perhaps given as TRBD1 or TRBD2 (5 bases each). Germline V gene sequence: CDR1 MNHNS, CDR2 SASEGT. The germline V and J ends were trimmed by 2 bases and 6 bases, with 8 bases remaining between them. The CDR3 contains 13 residues. DNA for the CDR3: TGTGCCAGCAGTGAATTTGGGGGCAATGAGCAGTTCTTC. It specifies CASSEFGGNEQFF.

This clone was seen more than once but under ten times. This rearrangement joins TRBV6-6 to TRBJ2-2, with D possibly being TRBD1 (6 bases). The CDR3 length is 13 residues. The V gene's germline CDR1 is MNHNY and CDR2 SVGAGI (reference sequence). V lost 11 bases and J 2 bases, leaving 12 bases between the germline ends. The CDR3 sequence is CAGGQTNTGELFF. The DNA of the CDR3 is TGTGCCGGCGGACAGACCAACACCGGGGAGCTGTTTTTT.

V is TRBV7-6 and J is TRBJ1-5; D is ambiguous. Trimming removed 5 bases from V and 3 bases from J, with 11 bases in between. The CDR3 runs to 14 residues. CDR1 is SGHVS, CDR2 FNYEAQ, per germline. The CDR3, as DNA: TGTGCCAGCAGCCTACGACGGAACAATCAGCCCCAGCATTTT. This codes for CASSLRRNNQPQHF.

This chain joins TRBV10-2 and TRBJ2-7, with D possibly matching TRBD2 (5 bases). The germline V gene encodes CDR1 WSHSY and CDR2 SAAADI. V was shortened by 1 base and J by 2 bases, with 12 bases between the two germline ends. This CDR3 is built from 15 residues. The CDR3 here is CASSEWESGTYEQYF. The CDR3 DNA reads TGCGCCAGCAGTGAGTGGGAGAGCGGAACCTACGAGCAGTACTTC.

The chain has TRBV7-2 and TRBJ2-3, with D perhaps given as TRBD1 or TRBD2 (5 bases each). V lost 3 bases to trimming and J lost 2 bases, with 12 bases between them. The CDR3 contains 15 residues. From germline, CDR1 is SGHTA and CDR2 FQGNSA. CDR3 in DNA: TGTGCCAGCAGCTTTCCGGGACGGACCACAGATACGCAGTATTTT. Translated, it gives CASSFPGRTTDTQYF.

The chain combines TRBV7-9 with TRBJ2-3; 8 nucleotides agree with TRBD1. The CDR3 spans 16 residues. With V trimmed by 2 bases and J by 0 bases, 4 bases remained unmatched. The germline gives CDR1 SEHNR, CDR2 FQNEAQ (reference sequence). CDR3 nucleotide sequence: TGTGCCAGCAGCTTATCCACAGGGGGTAGCACAGATACGCAGTATTTT. It yields the protein CASSLSTGGSTDTQYF.

V gene TRBV20-1 combines with J gene TRBJ2-1; no reliable D call. V was trimmed by 2 bases and J by 7 bases, leaving 3 bases between them. The germline CDR1 and CDR2 sequences are DFQATT and SNEGSKA (reference sequence). CDR3 size: 10 residues. The CDR3 here is CSARRNEQFF. The CDR3 nucleotides are TGCAGTGCTAGACGGAATGAGCAGTTCTTC.

The chain is built from TRBV27 and TRBJ1-2; TRBD1 aligns across 7 bases. The CDR3 consists of 14 residues. The V segment lost 5 bases and the J segment 6 bases; nucleotides outside the gene matches: 9. Germline V gene data show CDR1 as MNHEY and CDR2 as SMNVEV (reference sequence). The CDR3 region has the DNA TGTGCCAGCAGTCCCACCGGGACAGTGAATGGCTACACCTTC. As protein: CASSPTGTVNGYTF.

The chain joins TRBV18 to TRBJ2-1; TRBD2 is a possible D gene (5 bases). V was pared by 6 bases and J by 0 bases, with 18 bases between. This CDR3 has 17 amino acids. CDR1 KGHSH and CDR2 LQKENI come from the germline V gene. CDR3 loop: CASSQQRGPSSYNEQFF. CDR3 coding DNA: TGTGCCAGCTCCCAACAACGAGGGCCGAGCTCCTACAATGAGCAGTTCTTC.

The chain carries TRBV5-8 and TRBJ1-5, with D hard to call. The germline CDR1 and CDR2 sequences are SGHTS and YDEGEE. Trimming left V 2 bases short and J 3 bases short, with 6 bases between. The CDR3 consists of 13 residues. CDR3 in DNA: TGTGCCAGCAGCTTAAGGTCCAATCAGCCCCAGCATTTT. This sequence encodes CASSLRSNQPQHF. The full variable domain, with the rest looked up from reference TRBV5-8 and TRBJ1-5, is EAGVTQSPTHLIKTRGQQATLRCSPISGHTSVYWYQQALGLGLQFLLWYDEGEERNRGNFPPRFSGRQFPNYSSELNVNALELEDSALYLCASSLRSNQPQHFGDGTRLSIL.

This clone occurred once. The V call is TRBV5-8, the J call TRBJ1-3, with D perhaps matching TRBD1 (5 bases). V was pared by 4 bases and J by 1 base, with 6 bases between. The CDR3 covers 13 residues. Germline V gene sequence: CDR1 SGHTS, CDR2 YDEGEE. The CDR3 region has the DNA TGTGCCAGCAGCCGGGGGTCTGGAAACACCATATATTTT. Encoded protein: CASSRGSGNTIYF.

The chain combines TRBV6-1 with TRBJ2-3; 9 bases map to TRBD1. This CDR3 has 14 residues. CDR1 is MNHNS, CDR2 SASEGT, per germline. J was trimmed by 5 bases and V by 4 bases; bases with no gene match: 4. The CDR3 region is CASSGGQGLDTQYF. The CDR3 coding sequence is TGTGCCAGCAGTGGGGGACAGGGCCTAGATACGCAGTATTTT.

This clone was counted a few times. The chain joins TRBV10-2 to TRBJ1-5; possibly TRBD1 for D (5 bases). V lost 8 bases and J 5 bases, leaving 10 bases between the germline ends. The germline V gene has CDR1 WSHSY and CDR2 SAAADI. This CDR3 region has 12 residues. CDR3 protein: CASSGGDQPQHF. CDR3 DNA sequence: TGCGCCAGCTCGGGGGGGGATCAGCCCCAGCATTTT.

This clone was counted a single time. The chain combines TRBV14 with TRBJ2-2; maybe TRBD2 (5 bases). CDR3 length equals 15 residues. Germline loops: CDR1 SGHDN, CDR2 FVKESK. V gave up 0 bases and J gave up 4 bases, with 9 bases separating them. The CDR3 region is CASSQERAGTGELFF. The CDR3 DNA follows: TGTGCCAGCAGCCAAGAGAGGGCGGGCACCGGGGAGCTGTTTTTT.

This rearrangement joins TRBV9 to TRBJ1-1; D perhaps matches TRBD1 (6 bases). Germline V gene lookup returns CDR1 SGDLS and CDR2 YYNGEE. The V and J ends lost 3 bases and 6 bases respectively, with 15 bases between them. The CDR3 has 14 amino acids. This chain's CDR3 is CASSALNREPEAFF. CDR3 nucleotide sequence: TGTGCCAGCAGCGCACTGAACAGGGAACCTGAAGCTTTCTTT.

The chain recombines TRBV5-5 with TRBJ2-7; TRBD1 might be the D (5 bases). This CDR3 has 14 residues. The germline gives CDR1 SGHKS, CDR2 YYEKEE (reference sequence). The V gene lost 4 bases and the J gene lost 0 bases, with 11 bases spanning the gap. CDR3 in DNA: TGTGCCAGCAGCCCCGCAGGGAACTCCTACGAGCAGTACTTC. As protein: CASSPAGNSYEQYF.

This chain uses TRBV7-9 with TRBJ1-5; TRBD1 is a possible D gene (6 bases). This CDR3 comprises 14 residues. Per germline, CDR1 SEHNR and CDR2 FQNEAQ (reference sequence). V gave up 5 bases and J gave up 4 bases, with 12 bases separating them. This CDR3 reads CASSQSTGNQPQHF. As DNA, the CDR3 is TGTGCCAGCAGCCAATCGACAGGTAATCAGCCCCAGCATTTT.

This rearrangement joins TRBV10-3 to TRBJ2-7; 7 bases line up with TRBD1. The V and J ends lost 6 bases and 1 base, in that order; junction bases with no gene match: 9. The CDR3 consists of 15 residues. From germline, CDR1 is ENHRY and CDR2 SYGVKD. DNA for the CDR3: TGTGCCATCAGCGCACAACAGGGGTTTTCCTACGAGCAGTACTTC. This gives the protein CAISAQQGFSYEQYF.

This clone was counted once. The chain joins TRBV10-2 to TRBJ1-2; D gene ambiguous. The V gene's germline CDR1 is WSHSY and CDR2 SAAADI. This CDR3 has 14 amino acids. V shed 3 bases and J shed 8 bases, with 16 bases lying between them. CDR3 loop: CASSDPTPPRGYTF. DNA of the CDR3: TGCGCCAGCAGTGACCCCACCCCCCCTCGAGGCTACACCTTC.

The chain recombines TRBV2 with TRBJ1-2, with 8 nucleotides matching TRBD1. V gave up 8 bases and J gave up 4 bases; unmatched junction bases: 12. CDR1 and CDR2 (germline): SNHLY, FYNNEI. The CDR3 has 15 residues. The CDR3 sequence is CASGAGGLVGYGYTF. Written as DNA, the CDR3 is TGTGCCAGCGGGGCAGGGGGCTTGGTGGGCTATGGCTACACCTTC.

This clone was recorded once. This chain links TRBV9 with TRBJ2-7; possible D gene TRBD1, 6 bases. The V end was cut by 3 bases, the J end by 4 bases, with 14 bases between. Germline lookup yields CDR1 SGDLS and CDR2 YYNGEE. The CDR3 runs 14 residues. The CDR3 DNA follows: TGTGCCAGCAGCGCAACAGGGATTGGATACGAGCAGTACTTC. This sequence encodes CASSATGIGYEQYF.